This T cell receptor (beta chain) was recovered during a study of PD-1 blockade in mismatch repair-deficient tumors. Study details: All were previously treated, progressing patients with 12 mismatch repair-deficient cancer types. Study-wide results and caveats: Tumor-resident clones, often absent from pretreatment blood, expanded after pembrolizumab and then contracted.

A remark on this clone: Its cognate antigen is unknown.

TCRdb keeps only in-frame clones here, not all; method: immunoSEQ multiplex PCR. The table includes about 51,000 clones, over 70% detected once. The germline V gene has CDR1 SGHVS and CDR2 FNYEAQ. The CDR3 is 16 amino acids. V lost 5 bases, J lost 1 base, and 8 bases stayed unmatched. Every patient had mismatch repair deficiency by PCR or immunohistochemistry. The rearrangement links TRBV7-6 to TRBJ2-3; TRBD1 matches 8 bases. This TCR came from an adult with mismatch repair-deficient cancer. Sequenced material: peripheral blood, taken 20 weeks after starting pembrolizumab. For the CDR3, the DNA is TGTGCCAGCAGCCCTCGACCGGGACAGGGCACAGATACGCAGTATTTT. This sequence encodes CASSPRPGQGTDTQYF.